Following are 12 T cell receptor beta chains from one sample sequenced in a study of T cells after yellow fever vaccination. TCRdb ran MiXCR on the 5' RACE reads and lists one entry per CDR3 protein. Altogether about 630,000 distinct CDR3 sequences are present, roughly 12% being singletons, with the ten largest covering under 15%. The input for sequencing was PBMCs, taken on the day of the yellow fever booster vaccination. The source of these receptors is a man aged 25 to 40 who received the YFV17D yellow fever vaccine.

Only a few counts were recorded for this clonotype. The chain recombines TRBV7-2 with TRBJ2-5, with D possibly matching TRBD1 (7 bases). CDR1 and CDR2 from the germline V gene are SGHTA and FQGNSA. Trimming pared 1 base from V and 4 bases from J, leaving 16 bases between. The CDR3 is made up of 16 amino acids. CDR3: CASSLDRWRGRETQYF. CDR3 sequence (DNA): TGTGCCAGCAGCTTAGACCGATGGAGGGGGCGAGAGACCCAGTACTTC.

This clonotype was seen ten or more times. The rearrangement uses TRBV5-1 and TRBJ2-5; no reliable D call. Germline CDR1 is SGHRS and CDR2 is YFSETQ. Trimming removed 0 bases at V and 5 bases at J, with 2 bases between. This CDR3 is built from 11 residues. CDR3 bases: TGCGCCAGCAGCTTGGATGAGACCCAGTACTTC. Its translation: CASSLDETQYF.

This clonotype was counted between two and nine times. J is TRBJ2-2 and V is TRBV6-2 or TRBV6-3; the match to TRBD2 covers 7 bases. The J segment lost 8 bases and the V segment lost 7 bases, leaving 1 base of the junction unmatched. Germline V gives CDR1 MNHEY, CDR2 SVGEGT. This CDR3 is built from 11 residues. The CDR3 region is CASTSGGELFF. CDR3 bases: TGTGCCAGCACTAGCGGTGGGGAGCTGTTTTTT.

This rearrangement joins TRBV6-1 to TRBJ1-1; 7 bases are shared with TRBD1. Germline assignment: CDR1 MNHNS and CDR2 SASEGT. The CDR3 totals 18 residues. The junction had 17 bases not matched to a gene; V was cut back by 7 bases and J by 0 bases. The CDR3 reads CASTRQGGPTAMNTEAFF. CDR3 bases: TGTGCCAGCACCCGACAGGGAGGACCTACCGCGATGAACACTGAAGCTTTCTTT.

This clonotype was observed many times. The chain couples TRBV3-1 to TRBJ2-7; 7 bases are a match to TRBD2. Germline lookup yields CDR1 LGHDT and CDR2 YNNKEL (reference sequence). The length of the CDR3 is 12 residues. With 6 bases clipped from V and 5 bases from J, the junction kept 4 bases outside the gene matches. The CDR3 sequence is CASRRRGDEQYF. The CDR3 DNA sequence: TGTGCCAGCAGGCGACGGGGGGACGAGCAGTACTTC.

This clonotype has a handful of counts. J is TRBJ2-3 and V is TRBV5-8, with D perhaps being TRBD1 or TRBD2 (5 bases each). V was trimmed by 4 bases and J by 0 bases, leaving 9 bases between them. The germline V gene encodes CDR1 SGHTS and CDR2 YDEGEE. This CDR3 contains 14 residues. CDR3 nucleotides: TGTGCCAGCAGCAAACGGGACAGCACAGATACGCAGTATTTT. Its translation is CASSKRDSTDTQYF.

This clonotype was counted at least ten times. The gene calls are TRBV10-3 and TRBJ2-1; 8 nucleotides align to TRBD2. The CDR3 is 18 amino acids. V dropped 2 bases and J dropped 0; count of bases not matched to a gene: 9. The germline V gene encodes CDR1 ENHRY and CDR2 SYGVKD. The CDR3 region is CAISERAGALSSYNEQFF. CDR3 sequence (DNA): TGTGCCATCAGTGAGAGAGCGGGAGCCCTAAGCTCCTACAATGAGCAGTTCTTC.

This clonotype was detected only a few times. The chain is built from TRBV20-1 and TRBJ2-1; maybe TRBD2 (6 bases). Deletions cut 8 bases from V and 3 bases from J, with 23 bases between. CDR1 is DFQATT, CDR2 SNEGSKA, per germline (reference sequence). This CDR3 spans 16 amino acids. The CDR3 region is CSFGAAGRRGYNEQFF. The CDR3 DNA follows: TGCAGTTTCGGTGCGGCGGGGAGGAGGGGCTACAATGAGCAGTTCTTC.

This sequence joins TRBV15 and TRBJ2-1, with D hard to call. This CDR3 is built from 11 residues. Trimming pared 0 bases from V and 10 bases from J, leaving 4 bases between. Germline CDR1 reads LNHNV; CDR2 reads YYDKDF (reference sequence). In DNA form, the CDR3 reads TGTGCCACCAGCAGAGATCAAGAGCAGTTCTTC. Translation gives CATSRDQEQFF. The variable domain in full, with the rest retrieved from reference TRBV15 and TRBJ2-1, is DAMVIQNPRYQVTQFGKPVTLSCSQTLNHNVMYWYQQKSSQAPKLLFHYYDKDFNNEADTPDNFQSRRPNTSFCFLDIRSPGLGDTAMYLCATSRDQEQFFGPGTRLTVL.

This clonotype came up a few times. This chain links TRBV20-1 with TRBJ2-1; 8 bases agree with TRBD2. J was trimmed by 6 bases and V by 3 bases; bases with no gene match: 7. Germline V gene lookup returns CDR1 DFQATT and CDR2 SNEGSKA (reference sequence). The CDR3 loop spans 14 amino acids. CDR3 amino acids: CSARDIAGFNEQFF. DNA for the CDR3: TGCAGTGCTAGGGATATAGCGGGATTCAATGAGCAGTTCTTC.

This chain connects TRBV20-1 to TRBJ2-1; TRBD2 might be the D (5 bases). CDR3 size: 13 residues. V was clipped by 3 bases and J by 1 base, with 7 bases between them. CDR1 and CDR2 (germline): DFQATT, SNEGSKA (reference sequence). The CDR3, as DNA: TGCAGTGCTAGTGCGGGTTCCTACAATGAGCAGTTCTTC. Translated, it gives CSASAGSYNEQFF.

This clonotype was seen ten or more times. The V gene is TRBV29-1, the J gene TRBJ2-2; 8 bases are a match to TRBD1. Per the germline V gene, CDR1 is SQVTM and CDR2 is ANQGSEA. With V trimmed by 6 bases and J by 7 bases, 10 bases remained unmatched. This CDR3 contains 14 residues. CDR3 sequence reads: CSVAADRVDGELFF. CDR3 nucleotides: TGCAGCGTCGCTGCGGACAGGGTCGACGGGGAGCTGTTTTTT.